What follows describes a single TCR beta chain. The antigen remains undetermined. Germline CDR1 and CDR2: LNHNV and YYDKDF (reference sequence). The CDR3 runs 13 residues. The germline V and J ends were trimmed by 1 base and 3 bases, with 6 bases remaining between them. The entry originates in a study of cytomegalovirus exposure and HLA in healthy donors. The PCR ran on 60 Vbeta and 13 Jbeta primers. Sequenced by immunoSEQ multiplex PCR; TCRdb stores in-frame clones only, minus some. The table includes fewer than 150,000 clones, around 74% detected once. Whole-study findings and limits: The authors later found TCR association rates varying by HLA locus, with DRB1 most and HLA-C fewest.

The sequence was obtained from a young man in good health and CMV-seronegative. Sequences were obtained from PBMCs. This chain links TRBV15 with TRBJ1-2; D is undetermined. For the CDR3, the DNA is TGTGCCACCAGCAGAGTTTCGGACTATGGCTACACCTTC. As protein: CATSRVSDYGYTF. Full variable domain (missing parts from reference TRBV15 and TRBJ1-2): DAMVIQNPRYQVTQFGKPVTLSCSQTLNHNVMYWYQQKSSQAPKLLFHYYDKDFNNEADTPDNFQSRRPNTSFCFLDIRSPGLGDTAMYLCATSRVSDYGYTFGSGTRLTVV.